This paragraph covers one TCR beta chain sequence. Its antigen is not known. The CDR3 extends over 16 amino acids. Germline lookup yields CDR1 SGHDN and CDR2 FVKESK. The V gene end was trimmed by 3 bases and the J gene end by 4 bases; junction bases not matched to a gene: 5. Method: immunoSEQ multiplex PCR; TCRdb's copy keeps in-frame clones and lacks some. The data contain 650,000 to 800,000 clones, just under 75% of them seen just once; the ten biggest clones take up under 2%. The data originate from a study of shared clonotypes between healthy human individuals. Overall study findings and caveats: Rarefaction revealed incomplete sorted-subset sequencing despite large depth. Shared clonotypes across all four donors exceeded non-shared ones in generation probability.

The chain couples TRBV14 to TRBJ2-6; 8 nucleotides agree with TRBD1. Source material: memory CD4+ T cells sorted from blood. Documented subset: CD45RA-negative fraction. The source of this sequence is a woman aged 30 to 39 in good health. CDR3 DNA sequence: TGTGCCAGCAGCCATGTCCGGGACAGGGGGGCCAACGTCCTGACTTTC. Its translation: CASSHVRDRGANVLTF.